This T cell receptor beta chain was obtained from a study of shared clonotypes between healthy human individuals. Study as a whole: Donors had three CD4 naive, three CD4 memory, two CD8 naive and one CD8 memory plate apiece.

This clone was observed a single time. Its antigen is unknown. Libraries were prepared by immunoSEQ multiplex PCR; TCRdb keeps only in-frame clonotypes and omits some of them. The sample lists about 580,000 clones; roughly 98% were seen once. From germline, CDR1 is MNHEY and CDR2 SMNVEV (reference sequence). The CDR3 is 14 residues long. Trimming shortened V by 6 bases and J by 4 bases, and 16 bases separated the two germline ends. As defined, naive CD8 cells were CD45RO-negative and positively selected for CCR7, with terminally differentiated effector memory CD45RA+ cells excluded. Study outcomes and limitations: Among donors, clonotype sharing was expected to be affected by sequencing depth. Roughly 5% of naive CD4 clonotypes were common to four donors.

The chain uses TRBV27 and TRBJ2-7; D may be TRBD2 (6 bases). The specimen was naive CD8+ T cells sorted from blood. This clonotype was sampled from a man aged 25 to 40 in good health. CDR3 in amino acids: CASSPRRASYEQYF. DNA of the CDR3: TGTGCCAGCAGCCCTCGGAGGGCCAGTTACGAGCAGTACTTC.